Detailed here is one T cell receptor beta chain. Its antigen is undetermined. CDR3 length: 15 residues. The ends lost 7 bases at V and 4 bases at J; junction bases unmatched: 6. The germline V gene has CDR1 MNHNS and CDR2 SASEGT. PCR involved 60 Vbeta and 13 Jbeta primers. Assay used: immunoSEQ multiplex PCR; TCRdb lists only in-frame clones, some missing. The table has under 200,000 clones, approximately 78% seen once. This sample is part of a study of cytomegalovirus exposure and HLA in healthy donors. Points from the study as a whole: In terms of immune exposure information, only CMV serostatus was available. Sequence variants that were highly shared formed a cluster that was likely a sequencing artifact. Researchers reported in a later analysis that a missense DCLRE1C variant was tied to TCR beta V- and J-gene trimming.

The sequence came from a girl between 2 and 10 years old in good health and CMV-seropositive. Specimen: PBMCs. This chain joins TRBV6-1 and TRBJ2-6; TRBD1 matches 8 bases. As DNA, the CDR3 is TGTGCCAGCAAAGGGGGACAGGAAGGGGCCAACGTCCTGACTTTC. This encodes CASKGGQEGANVLTF.